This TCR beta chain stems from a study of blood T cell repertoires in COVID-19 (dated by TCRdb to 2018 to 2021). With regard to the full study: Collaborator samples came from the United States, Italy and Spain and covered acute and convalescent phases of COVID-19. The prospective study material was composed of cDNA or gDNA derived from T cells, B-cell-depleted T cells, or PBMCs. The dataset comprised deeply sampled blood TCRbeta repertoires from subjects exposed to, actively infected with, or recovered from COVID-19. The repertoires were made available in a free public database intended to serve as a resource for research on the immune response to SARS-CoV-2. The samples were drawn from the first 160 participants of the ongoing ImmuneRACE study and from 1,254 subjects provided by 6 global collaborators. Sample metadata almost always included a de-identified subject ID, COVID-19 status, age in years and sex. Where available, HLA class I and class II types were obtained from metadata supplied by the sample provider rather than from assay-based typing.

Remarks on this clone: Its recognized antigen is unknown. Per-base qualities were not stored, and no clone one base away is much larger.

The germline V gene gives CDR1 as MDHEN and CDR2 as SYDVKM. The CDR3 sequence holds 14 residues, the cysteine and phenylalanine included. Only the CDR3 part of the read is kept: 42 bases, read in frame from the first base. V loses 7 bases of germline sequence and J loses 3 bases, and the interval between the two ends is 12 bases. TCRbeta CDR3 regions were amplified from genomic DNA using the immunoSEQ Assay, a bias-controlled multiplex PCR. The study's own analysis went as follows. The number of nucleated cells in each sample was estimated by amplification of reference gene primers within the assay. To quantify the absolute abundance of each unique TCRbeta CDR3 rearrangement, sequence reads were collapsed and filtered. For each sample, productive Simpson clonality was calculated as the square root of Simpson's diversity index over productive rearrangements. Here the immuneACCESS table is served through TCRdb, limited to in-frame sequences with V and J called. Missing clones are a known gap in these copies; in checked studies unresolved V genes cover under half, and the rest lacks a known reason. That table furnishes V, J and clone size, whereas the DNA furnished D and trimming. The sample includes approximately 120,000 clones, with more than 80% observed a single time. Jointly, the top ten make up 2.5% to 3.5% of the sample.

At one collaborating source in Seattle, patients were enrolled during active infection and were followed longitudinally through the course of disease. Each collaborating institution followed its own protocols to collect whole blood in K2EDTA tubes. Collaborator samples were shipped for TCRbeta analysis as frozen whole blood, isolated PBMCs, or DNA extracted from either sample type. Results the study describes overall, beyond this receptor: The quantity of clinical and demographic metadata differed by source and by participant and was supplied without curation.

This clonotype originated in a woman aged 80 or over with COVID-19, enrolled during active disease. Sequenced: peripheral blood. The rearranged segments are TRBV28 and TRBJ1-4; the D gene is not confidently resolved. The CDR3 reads CASTWRASNEKLFF. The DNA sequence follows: TGTGCCAGCACTTGGAGGGCCTCTAATGAAAAACTGTTTTTT.